A selection of T cell receptor beta chains follows, all from one sample in a study of T cell changes during pregnancy in multiple sclerosis. TCRdb's table, derived via immunoSEQ multiplex PCR, lists solely in-frame clones and lacks some. The sample lists roughly 100,000 clones, under 95% occurring once. The specimen was peripheral blood, collected before pregnancy. The origin of the receptors is a female donor with multiple sclerosis, enrolled in a pregnancy study. The CDR3 runs from the conserved cysteine through the conserved F or W. D genes are given only for firm matches. Part of the rows lack a size; the others show once, few, many or a class for expanded clones.

V	size	D	J	CDR3	DNA
TRBV2	.	TRBD1	TRBJ1-1	CASTLTGYWAEAFF	TGTGCCAGCACCTTGACAGGGTATTGGGCTGAAGCTTTCTTT
TRBV9	.	.	TRBJ1-1	CASSVGEREAFF	TGTGCCAGCAGCGTAGGAGAGAGAGAAGCTTTCTTT
TRBV18	.	.	TRBJ1-1	CASSPLLSTGNTEAFF	TGTGCCAGCTCTCCTCTACTGTCGACGGGGAACACTGAAGCTTTCTTT
TRBV7-2	.	TRBD2	TRBJ2-3	CASSVRSGSADTQYF	TGTGCCAGCAGCGTACGGAGCGGGAGTGCAGATACGCAGTATTTT
TRBV5-1	few	.	TRBJ2-1	CASSKDSPNEQFF	TGCGCCAGCAGCAAGGACTCCCCCAATGAGCAGTTCTTC
TRBV7-2	.	TRBD1	TRBJ1-4	CASTRDRGAGKLFF	TGTGCCAGCACCCGAGACAGGGGGGCCGGAAAACTGTTTTTT
TRBV19	.	TRBD1	TRBJ1-2	CASSIDPGDRVDGYTF	TGTGCCAGTAGTATAGATCCCGGGGACAGGGTTGACGGCTACACCTTC
TRBV9	.	.	TRBJ1-6	CASSVDWRGRYNSPLHF	TGTGCCAGCAGCGTAGATTGGAGAGGGAGGTATAATTCACCCCTCCACTTT
TRBV19	.	TRBD1	TRBJ1-2	CASSPMTIDRVARRDYGYTF	TGTGCCAGTAGTCCCATGACGATCGACAGGGTGGCTCGGCGGGACTATGGCTACACCTTC
TRBV29-1	.	TRBD2	TRBJ2-5	CSATGTSGAQETQYF	TGCAGCGCAACCGGGACTAGCGGCGCCCAAGAGACCCAGTACTTC
TRBV6-5	.	.	TRBJ1-1	CASSYSPGDTEAFF	TGTGCCAGCAGTTACTCTCCGGGGGACACTGAAGCTTTCTTT
TRBV19	.	TRBD2	TRBJ2-3	CASSPGLADTQYF	TGTGCCAGTAGTCCGGGACTAGCAGATACGCAGTATTTT
TRBV6-5	.	TRBD1	TRBJ2-7	CASRRGDRGLIEQYF	TGTGCCAGCAGGAGGGGGGACAGGGGGCTCATCGAGCAGTACTTC
TRBV4-1	few	.	TRBJ1-6	CASSQDRGDHSPLHF	TGCGCCAGCAGCCAAGATCGGGGGGATCATTCACCCCTCCACTTT
TRBV9	.	.	TRBJ2-5	CASSVTPRPQETQYF	TGTGCCAGCAGCGTTACTCCTAGACCCCAAGAGACCCAGTACTTC
TRBV7-3	.	TRBD1	TRBJ2-1	CASSLGQGHNEQFF	TGTGCCAGCAGCTTAGGACAGGGTCACAATGAGCAGTTCTTC
TRBV7-2	.	TRBD1	TRBJ2-7	CASSLGDRGYEQYF	TGTGCCAGCAGCTTAGGGGACAGGGGGTACGAGCAGTACTTC
TRBV30	.	TRBD2	TRBJ2-3	CAWRLAGFGDTQYF	TGTGCCTGGAGACTAGCGGGATTTGGAGATACGCAGTATTTT
TRBV27	.	.	TRBJ1-1	CASSLFGGTEAFF	TGTGCCAGCAGTTTATTTGGGGGGACTGAAGCTTTCTTT
TRBV4-3	.	.	TRBJ1-6	CASSQGQKNSPLHF	TGCGCCAGCAGCCAAGGACAGAAGAATTCACCCCTCCACTTT
TRBV5-1	.	TRBD2	TRBJ2-7	CASSSSGGTYEQYF	TGCGCCAGCAGCTCTAGCGGGGGGACATACGAGCAGTACTTC
TRBV5-1	.	TRBD1	TRBJ2-7	CASSRQGQGYEQYF	TGCGCCAGCTCCCGACAGGGACAGGGCTACGAGCAGTACTTC
TRBV6-4	.	TRBD2	TRBJ2-1	CASSDSPLVAGGGEQFF	TGTGCCAGCAGTGACTCCCCCTTGGTAGCGGGGGGTGGTGAGCAGTTCTTC
TRBV27	.	TRBD1	TRBJ2-3	CASSEGASTDTQYF	TGTGCCAGCAGCGAGGGGGCTAGCACAGATACGCAGTATTTT
TRBV19	.	.	TRBJ2-1	CASSMSGAYNEQFF	TGTGCCAGTAGTATGTCGGGGGCCTACAATGAGCAGTTCTTC
TRBV5-6	.	TRBD1	TRBJ2-7	CASSTPGQERYEQYF	TGTGCCAGCAGCACACCGGGACAGGAACGATACGAGCAGTACTTC
TRBV10-3	.	TRBD1	TRBJ1-2	CAISESVPGGGYTF	TGTGCCATCAGTGAGTCGGTCCCAGGGGGGGGCTACACCTTC
TRBV4-2	.	.	TRBJ1-4	CASRQPGQRMEKLFF	TGTGCCAGCAGGCAACCGGGACAAAGGATGGAAAAACTGTTTTTT
TRBV30	.	.	TRBJ1-2	CAWSATTNYGYTF	TGTGCCTGGAGTGCCACAACTAACTATGGCTACACCTTC
TRBV7-8	.	TRBD1	TRBJ2-7	CASSSTGGSNSEQYF	TGTGCCAGCAGCTCGACAGGGGGGTCCAACTCCGAGCAGTACTTC
TRBV6-1	few	TRBD2	TRBJ2-7	CASSEARAAGVSSYEQYF	TGTGCCAGCAGTGAAGCGCGGGCAGCGGGGGTTAGCTCCTACGAGCAGTACTTC
TRBV18	.	.	TRBJ2-7	CASSPGRPTGEQYF	TGTGCCAGCTCACCCGGGAGACCTACGGGCGAGCAGTACTTC
TRBV19	once	.	TRBJ2-7	CASSIDFGDFGSYEQYF	TGTGCCAGTAGTATAGATTTTGGGGACTTTGGATCCTACGAGCAGTACTTC
TRBV27	once	TRBD1	TRBJ2-7	CASSFGTGLKVEQYF	TGTGCCAGCAGTTTCGGGACAGGGCTTAAGGTCGAGCAGTACTTC
TRBV29-1	once	TRBD1	TRBJ2-7	CSVGQGAYEQYF	TGCAGCGTGGGACAGGGGGCTTACGAGCAGTACTTC
TRBV7-9	.	.	TRBJ1-1	CASSPAGAGTAFF	TGTGCCAGCAGCCCGGCGGGGGCAGGTACGGCTTTCTTT
TRBV29-1	.	TRBD1	TRBJ1-4	CSAWTGGEKLFF	TGCAGCGCGTGGACAGGGGGGGAAAAACTGTTTTTT
TRBV28	.	.	TRBJ1-5	CASSLMTASNQPQHF	TGTGCCAGCAGCCTAATGACAGCGAGCAATCAGCCCCAGCATTTT
TRBV11-3	.	TRBD2	TRBJ2-5	CASSLAGTSGLQETQYF	TGTGCCAGCAGCCTAGCCGGGACTAGCGGCCTTCAAGAGACCCAGTACTTC
TRBV7-9	.	.	TRBJ1-5	CASSPGSYQPQHF	TGTGCCAGCAGCCCCGGGAGTTACCAGCCCCAGCATTTT
TRBV5-1	.	.	TRBJ2-1	CASSEGLIRHNEQFF	TGCGCCAGCAGCGAGGGCCTCATCAGACACAATGAGCAGTTCTTC
TRBV20-1	once	.	TRBJ2-1	CSARKLGGQFF	TGCAGTGCTAGAAAGCTCGGGGGGCAGTTCTTC
TRBV19	few	.	TRBJ2-1	CASSIQSLGRHEQFF	TGTGCCAGTAGTATACAATCACTAGGACGCCATGAGCAGTTCTTC
TRBV7-9	.	TRBD1	TRBJ1-1	CASRDRGTEAFF	TGTGCCAGCAGGGACAGGGGCACTGAAGCTTTCTTT
TRBV6-6	.	.	TRBJ1-1	CASTKSTGMNTEAFF	TGTGCCAGCACCAAGAGTACTGGTATGAACACTGAAGCTTTCTTT
TRBV4-2	.	TRBD1	TRBJ1-6	CASSQDTGQKNSPLHF	TGTGCCAGCAGCCAAGATACGGGACAGAAGAATTCACCCCTCCACTTT
TRBV7-9	.	.	TRBJ2-3	CASSLEGPADTQYF	TGTGCCAGCAGCTTGGAGGGACCAGCGGATACGCAGTATTTT
TRBV5-6	.	.	TRBJ2-3	CASSQAGQASSTDTQYF	TGTGCCAGCAGTCAAGCGGGACAGGCCAGTAGCACAGATACGCAGTATTTT
TRBV27	once	.	TRBJ2-2	CASSSQQAYLNTGELFF	TGTGCCAGCAGTTCTCAACAGGCGTACCTGAACACCGGGGAGCTGTTTTTT
TRBV7-6	once	.	TRBJ2-6	CASSLRGGANVLTF	TGTGCCAGCAGCTTACGGGGTGGGGCCAACGTCCTGACTTTC